This TCR beta chain was observed in a study of identical twins. TCRdb called the 5' RACE reads again in MiXCR, with one record for every CDR3 protein. The data hold 450,000 or so distinct CDR3 sequences, with approximately 25% observed a single time. V was pared by 8 bases and J by 9 bases, with 15 bases of the junction left unmatched. The CDR3 contains 16 residues. Germline-derived CDR1 and CDR2 are MNHEY and SVGEGT. In this sample, this clonotype turned up a few times. The sample was also linked to a second study, of T cells expressing NK-cell markers. This second report adds: HCMV seropositivity marked seven of the eight sequenced donors; one was seronegative. Dominant NKG2C+ clonotypes in over 5 donors made up about 1.0-7.5% of CD8+ T cells. These clonotypes also led the CD3+CD56-NKG2C+ fraction in a handful of donors.

This sequence was found in a young woman in good health. The chain combines TRBV6-2 or TRBV6-3 with TRBJ2-2; TRBD1 matches 10 bases. Sequenced material: CD4+ T cells sorted from blood. CDR3 nucleotide sequence: TGTGCCAGCGCCACTGGGGGGACAGGGGCCTCCCGGGAGCTGTTTTTT. Translation: CASATGGTGASRELFF.